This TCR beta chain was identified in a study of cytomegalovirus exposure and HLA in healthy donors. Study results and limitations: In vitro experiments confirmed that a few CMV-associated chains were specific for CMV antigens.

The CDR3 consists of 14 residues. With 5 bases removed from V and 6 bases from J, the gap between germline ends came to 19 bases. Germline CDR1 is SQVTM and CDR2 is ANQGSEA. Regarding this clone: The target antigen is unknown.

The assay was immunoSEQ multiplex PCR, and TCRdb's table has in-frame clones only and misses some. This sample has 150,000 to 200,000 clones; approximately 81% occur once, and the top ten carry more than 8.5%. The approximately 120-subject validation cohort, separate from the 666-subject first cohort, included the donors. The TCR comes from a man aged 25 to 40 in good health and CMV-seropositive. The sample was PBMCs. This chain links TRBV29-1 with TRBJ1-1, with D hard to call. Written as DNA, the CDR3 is TGCAGCGTTCCACTTGGATCGGAGGCCCCTGAAGCTTTCTTT. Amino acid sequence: CSVPLGSEAPEAFF.